The 21 T cell receptor beta chains reported below all come from one sample, sequenced in a study of blood T cell repertoires in COVID-19 (TCRdb year 2020). Receptors were amplified or captured by the immunoSEQ multiplex PCR assay. In TCRdb, the immuneACCESS table is reduced to in-frame sequences with V and J assigned. These tables do not hold every clone; where another copy was compared, an unresolved V gene accounts for under half, and the others remain unexplained. The sample profile shows about 280,000 clones; approximately 91% of them were found once. Roughly 2.1% of the sample lies in the top ten. Sequencing was done on a sample of peripheral blood. The source is a man aged 45-65 years with acute or convalescent COVID-19.

This chain links TRBV3-1 (or the pseudogene TRBV3-2) with TRBJ1-1; D remains unclear. There are 15 residues in the CDR3. V lost 1 base to trimming and J lost 2 bases, with 11 bases between them. Germline values: CDR1 LGHDT, CDR2 YNNKEL (reference sequence). The CDR3 region is CASSQGAQSNTEAFF. The CDR3 DNA is TGTGCCAGCAGCCAAGGGGCCCAATCTAACACTGAAGCTTTCTTT.

This chain connects TRBV27 to TRBJ1-4, with TRBD1 as a possible D gene (5 bases). Germline V gene sequence: CDR1 MNHEY, CDR2 SMNVEV (reference sequence). Trimming stripped 0 bases from V and 7 bases from J, with 12 bases between. The CDR3 extends over 15 amino acids. The CDR3 coding sequence is TGTGCCAGCAGTTTATCTAACAGGCCTGGTGAAAAACTGTTTTTT. This translates into CASSLSNRPGEKLFF. The variable domain in full, with the rest retrieved from reference TRBV27 and TRBJ1-4, is EAQVTQNPRYLITVTGKKLTVTCSQNMNHEYMSWYRQDPGLGLRQIYYSMNVEVTDKGDVPEGYKVSRKEKRNFPLILESPSPNQTSLYFCASSLSNRPGEKLFFGSGTQLSVL.

The CDR3 here is CASSFGGASTDTQYF. CDR3 bases: TGTGCCAGCAGCTTCGGGGGGGCAAGCACAGATACGCAGTATTTT. This sequence joins TRBV5-4 and TRBJ2-3, with 8 bases fitting TRBD2. Germline lookup yields CDR1 SGHNT and CDR2 YYREEE (reference sequence). Trimming took 2 bases from V and 0 from J; bases not matched to a gene: 2. The CDR3 runs 15 residues.

The genes are TRBV11-2 and TRBJ2-7, with D possibly TRBD2 on 5 matching bases. Germline CDR1 reads SGHAT; CDR2 reads FQNNGV. There are 14 residues in the CDR3. V lost 5 bases and J lost 7, with 18 bases in between. The DNA of the CDR3 is TGTGCCAGCAGCCCCTCCGGGAATAGACGGGAGCAGTACTTC. As protein: CASSPSGNRREQYF.

A single count supports this clone. Written as DNA, the CDR3 is TGTGCCAGCAGGCTAGCGGGGGAGCAGTTCTTC. Amino acids: CASRLAGEQFF. V usage is TRBV7-9 and J usage is TRBJ2-1, with TRBD2 identical over 9 bases. Germline loops: CDR1 SEHNR, CDR2 FQNEAQ (reference sequence). The V and J ends lost 6 bases and 10 bases, in that order; junction bases with no gene match: 1. This CDR3 region has 11 residues.

V is TRBV5-4 and J is TRBJ2-4, with a possible D match to TRBD1 (5 bases). The V end lost 3 bases, the J end lost 7 bases, and 17 bases lay between the germline ends. CDR1 SGHNT and CDR2 YYREEE come from the germline V gene (reference sequence). The CDR3 extends over 15 amino acids. CDR3 amino acids: CASSYDSGRGNIQYF. For the CDR3, the DNA is TGTGCCAGCAGCTACGACTCAGGGCGTGGGAACATTCAGTACTTC.

This clone was counted once. This chain uses TRBV18 with TRBJ2-6; weak D call: TRBD2 (5 bases). Germline V gene data show CDR1 as KGHSH and CDR2 as LQKENI. CDR3 length: 19 residues. V was trimmed by 4 bases and J by 4 bases, leaving 23 bases between them. The CDR3 region has the DNA TGTGCCAGCTCACGACGAGGGTACCTCCCGTCAAGGGGGGCCAACGTCCTGACTTTC. Amino acids: CASSRRGYLPSRGANVLTF.

This clone has just one count. V gene TRBV7-3 combines with J gene TRBJ1-2, with TRBD1 matching over 8 bases. V shed 4 bases, J shed 7 bases, and the junction held 11 bases outside the gene matches. Germline assignment: CDR1 SGHTA and CDR2 FQGTGA. This CDR3 has 15 amino acids. CDR3 sequence reads: CASSSGRQGSSGYTF. For the CDR3, the DNA is TGTGCCAGCAGCTCCGGGCGACAGGGGAGTTCTGGCTACACCTTC. The complete variable domain, with remaining parts taken from reference TRBV7-3 and TRBJ1-2, reads GAGVSQTPSNKVTEKGKYVELRCDPISGHTALYWYRQSLGQGPEFLIYFQGTGAADDSGLPNDRFFAVRPEGSVSTLKIQRTERGDSAVYLCASSSGRQGSSGYTFGSGTRLTVV.

The gene calls are TRBV5-1 and TRBJ2-2; D is unresolved. CDR1 SGHRS and CDR2 YFSETQ come from the germline V gene. V was pared by 0 bases and J by 6 bases, with 3 bases between. CDR3 length: 12 amino acids. The CDR3 is CASSLVAGELFF. DNA for the CDR3: TGCGCCAGCAGCTTGGTCGCCGGGGAGCTGTTTTTT.

The chain carries TRBV19 and TRBJ1-5, with 10 bases that match TRBD1. Germline V lookup: CDR1 LNHDA, CDR2 SQIVND (reference sequence). CDR3 size: 15 residues. Trimming at V came to 6 bases and at J to 4 bases, leaving 6 bases not matched to a gene. CDR3 DNA: TGTGCCAGTAGACGACAGGGGGCCGAAAATCAGCCCCAGCATTTT. Translated, it gives CASRRQGAENQPQHF.

The chain recombines TRBV7-9 with TRBJ2-3; 10 bases align to TRBD2. Germline V gene data show CDR1 as SEHNR and CDR2 as FQNEAQ (reference sequence). The V gene end was trimmed by 1 base and the J gene end by 2 bases; junction bases not matched to a gene: 6. The CDR3 length is 17 residues. CDR3 sequence (DNA): TGTGCCAGCAGCTTAGTAACACTAGCGGGGAACACAGATACGCAGTATTTT. Translation: CASSLVTLAGNTDTQYF.

The chain joins TRBV6-5 to TRBJ1-1, with a tentative D call TRBD1 (6 bases). CDR3 size: 15 residues. Per germline, CDR1 MNHEY and CDR2 SVGAGI. Trimming left V 0 bases short and J 1 base short, with 9 bases between. CDR3 nucleotides: TGTGCCAGCAGTTACTCGACAGGCTCGAACACTGAAGCTTTCTTT. It is translated as CASSYSTGSNTEAFF.

The chain links TRBV9 to TRBJ1-2; perhaps TRBD1 as D (5 bases). The germline gives CDR1 SGDLS, CDR2 YYNGEE. The CDR3 covers 13 residues. V was cut by 0 bases and J by 4 bases, with 7 bases left in between. For the CDR3, the DNA is TGTGCCAGCAGCGTAGCTCAGGGCTATGGCTACACCTTC. Its protein is CASSVAQGYGYTF.

The chain links TRBV5-1 to TRBJ2-7; tentative D call: TRBD2 (6 bases). The germline V gene has CDR1 SGHRS and CDR2 YFSETQ. The CDR3 extends over 14 amino acids. V gave up 0 bases and J gave up 0 bases, with 7 bases separating them. The CDR3 reads CASSLGRGSYEQYF. The CDR3 nucleotides are TGCGCCAGCAGCTTGGGGCGGGGCTCCTACGAGCAGTACTTC.

V gene TRBV18 combines with J gene TRBJ2-2, with 12 positions matching TRBD2. The CDR3 covers 16 residues. The V gene's germline CDR1 is KGHSH and CDR2 LQKENI. Unmatched junction bases numbered 3, after V lost 3 bases and J lost 4 bases. The DNA of the CDR3 is TGTGCCAGCTCACCGCGGACTAGCGGGGCCACCGGGGAGCTGTTTTTT. Translating gives CASSPRTSGATGELFF.

The chain combines TRBV5-5 with TRBJ1-4, with D tentatively TRBD1 (6 bases). CDR3 length equals 16 residues. Germline CDR1 is SGHKS and CDR2 is YYEKEE (reference sequence). V was clipped by 0 bases and J by 7 bases, with 16 bases between them. CDR3 nucleotide sequence: TGTGCCAGCAGCTTGGCCCCACAGGGCTCTGGTGAAAAACTGTTTTTT. Translating gives CASSLAPQGSGEKLFF.

V is TRBV3-1 (or the pseudogene TRBV3-2) and J is TRBJ2-5, with 7 bases aligning to TRBD1. The V gene's germline CDR1 is LGHDT and CDR2 YNNKEL (reference sequence). The CDR3 runs 15 residues. After removal of 1 base from V and 2 bases from J, the junction contained 4 bases not matched to a gene. The CDR3 sequence: CASSQATGRQETQYF. Written as DNA, the CDR3 is TGTGCCAGCAGCCAAGCGACAGGGCGGCAAGAGACCCAGTACTTC.

The rearrangement uses TRBV27 and TRBJ1-2; D is unclear. In germline, CDR1 is MNHEY, CDR2 SMNVEV (reference sequence). V shed 0 bases and J shed 2 bases, with 10 bases lying between them. The CDR3 sequence is 15 residues long. The CDR3 bases are TGTGCCAGCAGTTTATCGAACAGCTTCAACTATGGCTACACCTTC. Residues: CASSLSNSFNYGYTF.

The CDR3 sequence is CASSSLGTGGEGYTF. The CDR3 region has the DNA TGCGCCAGCAGCTCTTTAGGGACAGGGGGCGAAGGCTACACCTTC. The genes are TRBV5-1 and TRBJ1-2, with 12 bases identical to TRBD1. Germline CDR1 SGHRS, CDR2 YFSETQ. This CDR3 is built from 15 residues. V was pared by 3 bases and J by 8 bases, with 8 bases of the junction left unmatched.

The V call is TRBV5-5, the J call TRBJ2-5, with D maybe TRBD2 (6 bases). The CDR3 runs to 15 residues. Looked up from germline, CDR1 is SGHKS and CDR2 is YYEKEE (reference sequence). Trimming pared 0 bases from V and 0 bases from J, leaving 9 bases between. This chain's CDR3 is CASSLAGDYQETQYF. The CDR3 DNA reads TGTGCCAGCAGCTTGGCCGGGGACTACCAAGAGACCCAGTACTTC.

The chain employs TRBV2 and TRBJ1-3; no reliable D call. Trimming removed 3 bases from V and 0 bases from J, with 9 bases in between. CDR1 and CDR2 (germline): SNHLY, FYNNEI. The CDR3 has 15 residues. CDR3 amino acids: CASSERSFSGNTIYF. Here the CDR3 DNA reads TGTGCCAGCAGTGAGAGGTCCTTCTCTGGAAACACCATATATTTT.